The 9 T cell receptor beta chains below were found in one sample sequenced in a study of response to subunit inactivated influenza vaccine. TCRdb analysed the RT-PCR reads with MiXCR anew, one entry per CDR3 protein. The sample has just over 300,000 distinct CDR3 sequences, about a fifth seen once. The sequencing here drew on PBMCs from blood, taken roughly 20 months after vaccination. Source of these receptors: a man in his fifties or sixties who received an inactivated influenza vaccine.

The V gene is TRBV5-1, the J gene TRBJ1-2; unclear D gene. Germline values: CDR1 SGHRS, CDR2 YFSETQ. The CDR3 has 15 residues. V was pared by 0 bases and J by 0 bases, with 9 bases between. CDR3 bases: TGCGCCAGCAGCTTGGCCGGGGTATCTAACTATGGCTACACCTTC. Its translation is CASSLAGVSNYGYTF. The whole variable domain, filled in from reference TRBV5-1 and TRBJ1-2, reads KAGVTQTPRYLIKTRGQQVTLSCSPISGHRSVSWYQQTPGQGLQFLFEYFSETQRNKGNFPGRFSGRQFSNSRSEMNVSTLELGDSALYLCASSLAGVSNYGYTFGSGTRLTVV.

The chain uses TRBV4-3 and TRBJ1-6; 7 positions agree with TRBD1. The CDR3 contains 16 residues. Germline loops: CDR1 LGHNA, CDR2 YSLEER. V shed 3 bases, J shed 7 bases, and the junction held 9 bases outside the gene matches. The CDR3 spells CASSQDLTGLNSPLHF. The CDR3 DNA reads TGCGCCAGCAGCCAGGACCTGACAGGGTTGAATTCACCCCTCCACTTT.

This chain uses TRBV20-1 with TRBJ2-6; TRBD1 matches at 9 bases. V trimming: 6 bases; J trimming: 4 bases; junction bases outside the gene matches: 7. This CDR3 has 15 residues. Germline V gene sequence: CDR1 DFQATT, CDR2 SNEGSKA (reference sequence). The CDR3 spells CSAGQGKGGANVLTF. CDR3 bases: TGCAGTGCCGGACAGGGGAAAGGCGGGGCCAACGTCCTGACTTTC.

J is TRBJ2-7 and V is TRBV9; D perhaps matches TRBD2 (6 bases). Germline V gene data show CDR1 as SGDLS and CDR2 as YYNGEE. The CDR3 has 13 amino acids. The V gene lost 4 bases and the J gene lost 9 bases, with 17 bases spanning the gap. CDR3 coding DNA: TGTGCCAGCAGCCCCGACTTAGCGGAGCGGCAGTACTTC. Its translation: CASSPDLAERQYF.

CDR3 sequence (DNA): TGCAGTGCTTCCCCGACAGGGTCGGGCGTCCTGACTTTC. This encodes CSASPTGSGVLTF. The genes are TRBV20-1 and TRBJ2-6; 7 bases line up with TRBD1. Unmatched junction bases numbered 10, after V lost 5 bases and J lost 12 bases. This CDR3 has 13 amino acids. Germline CDR1 and CDR2: DFQATT and SNEGSKA (reference sequence).

The rearrangement uses TRBV24-1 and TRBJ2-3, with D maybe TRBD1 (6 bases). The CDR3 is 14 amino acids. The germline V and J ends were trimmed by 4 bases and 1 base, with 8 bases remaining between them. CDR1 KGHDR and CDR2 SFDVKD come from the germline V gene. The CDR3 region is CATSDRGRTDTQYF. The CDR3 DNA is TGTGCCACCAGTGACAGGGGTCGCACAGATACGCAGTATTTT.

This clonotype was picked up a small number of times. The chain uses TRBV6-2 or TRBV6-3 and TRBJ2-3, with D uncertain. Trimming pared 0 bases from V and 7 bases from J, leaving 11 bases between. This CDR3 has 14 residues. From germline, CDR1 is MNHEY and CDR2 SVGEGT. CDR3 coding DNA: TGTGCCAGCAGTTACTCGTCTCTTAGGAATACGCAGTATTTT. This codes for CASSYSSLRNTQYF.

The rearrangement uses TRBV7-7 and TRBJ2-2, with D unresolved. The germline V gene encodes CDR1 SSHAT and CDR2 FNYEAQ (reference sequence). Trimming took off 6 bases at V and 7 bases at J, with 12 bases between the two ends. This CDR3 is built from 13 residues. The CDR3 loop reads CASSGGGIGELFF. CDR3 nucleotide sequence: TGTGCCAGCAGTGGTGGTGGGATCGGGGAGCTGTTTTTT. Full variable domain (remainder filled in from reference TRBV7-7 and TRBJ2-2): GAGVSQSPRYKVTKRGQDVTLRCDPISSHATLYWYQQALGQGPEFLTYFNYEAQPDKSGLPSDRFSAERPEGSISTLTIQRTEQRDSAMYRCASSGGGIGELFFGEGSRLTVL.

This clonotype appeared many times. The chain links TRBV6-2 or TRBV6-3 to TRBJ1-1, with D maybe TRBD1 (5 bases). The V gene's germline CDR1 is MNHEY and CDR2 SVGEGT. The CDR3 covers 15 residues. Trimming took off 5 bases at V and 2 bases at J, with 15 bases between the two ends. The CDR3 bases are TGTGCCAGCAGTCCGGGACGGGGTGGAAACACTGAAGCTTTCTTT. Protein: CASSPGRGGNTEAFF.